This TCR beta chain was recovered during a study of blood T cell repertoires in COVID-19. Seattle-derived patients entered the study during active infection and were followed longitudinally. Per the study methods: The assay estimated nucleated cells by amplifying reference gene primers. This table comes from immunoSEQ multiplex PCR, and its TCRdb copy is limited to in-frame clones, with some not included. V, J and clone size derive from that table, while D and trimming were established from the DNA sequence. The sample carries fewer than 300,000 clones, just over 85% recorded once. This clone is a singleton in its sample. Deletions cut 6 bases from V and 4 bases from J, with 10 bases between. There are 12 residues in the CDR3.

The rearrangement uses TRBV12-3 or TRBV12-4 and TRBJ2-7; TRBD1 might be the D (6 bases). The specimen sequenced was peripheral blood. This TCR came from a man between 45 and 60 years old with COVID-19, enrolled during active disease. CDR3 sequence: CASRRQEYEQYF. DNA for the CDR3: TGTGCCAGCAGACGACAGGAGTACGAGCAGTACTTC.